This entry lists 3 T cell receptor beta chains sequenced from one sample in a study of tumor-infiltrating lymphocytes in primary liver carcinoma. The template, around 520 ng total RNA, yielded TCR beta cDNA made with a constant-region primer. A slightly modified ARM-PCR protocol with three nested multiplex PCR rounds produced these TCR beta libraries. Investigators reported that the first two PCR rounds, at 10 cycles each, used TRBV1-TRBV30 forward primers with a C-beta reverse primer. MiXCR was run by TCRdb on the multiplex PCR reads, yielding one entry per CDR3 protein. The table shows about 180,000 distinct CDR3 sequences, with 60% occurring only once. Unsorted whole blood yielded the blood RNA, and germline DNA was also extracted. The sample comprised peripheral blood. These receptors all come from a man aged 35 to 55 with primary liver carcinoma and hepatitis B virus infection.

The V and J genes are TRBV5-6 and TRBJ2-4, with D unclear. The CDR3 extends over 15 amino acids. Trimming stripped 1 base from V and 2 bases from J, with 10 bases between. The germline gives CDR1 SGHDT, CDR2 YYEEEE. CDR3 region: CASSLRINSKNIQYF. CDR3 in DNA: TGTGCCAGCAGCTTGCGTATAAATTCCAAAAACATTCAGTACTTC.

This clonotype was seen many times. The CDR3 DNA reads TGTGCCAGCAGCCAAACCGGGCCCCGCACAGATACGCAGTATTTT. This gives the protein CASSQTGPRTDTQYF. This chain connects TRBV11-2 to TRBJ2-3; D unresolved. Trimming pared 5 bases from V and 1 base from J, leaving 13 bases between. CDR1 is SGHAT, CDR2 FQNNGV, per germline. The CDR3 sequence is 15 residues long.

The V and J genes are TRBV28 and TRBJ1-2; TRBD1 is a possible D gene (5 bases). Germline V CDR1 and CDR2: MDHEN, SYDVKM. V lost 7 bases to trimming and J lost 6 bases, with 18 bases between them. This CDR3 has 14 residues. The CDR3 DNA reads TGTGCCAGCATTCCTGGGGCGCCCGTGAATGGCTACACCTTC. Encoded protein: CASIPGAPVNGYTF.